The present TCR beta chain was sequenced within a study of T cells in Graves' hyperthyroidism and ophthalmopathy (dated by TCRdb to about 2019). Background on the whole study: Peripheral blood samples were taken at the time of initial diagnosis, prior to any treatment. TCR V-J signatures able to tell the groups apart were searched for in a discovery cohort of 95 to 100 patients, of whom more than 40 had Graves' ophthalmopathy and 57 had stable Graves' hyperthyroidism. An independent validation cohort of around 19 hyperthyroidism patients and approximately 16 patients who later progressed to ophthalmopathy tested prospective prediction of ophthalmopathy. For training and testing, the approximately 97 patients in the discovery cohort were randomly divided in a 7:3 ratio. In addition, the study compared T-cell repertoires in thyroid tissue and in blood from about six Graves' hyperthyroidism patients. Once sampling was done, hyperthyroidism patients were given methimazole at a starting dose of 30 mg daily, whereas ophthalmopathy patients were given high-dose intravenous methylprednisolone. TCR Vbeta CDR3 sequencing of fewer than 150 peripheral blood samples (over 40 ophthalmopathy, 75 to 80 hyperthyroidism and some 17 progressor patients) is reported in the paper.

Moderately to severely active disease, a Clinical Activity Score of at least 3, a NOSPECS grade of at least 4, and a duration under 3 months were present in ophthalmopathy patients. The study excluded patients with uncontrolled infections, other autoimmune diseases, pregnancy or lactation. Diagnoses relied on clinical symptoms, serum thyroxine and TRAb, thyroid ultrasound and orbital computed tomography. Ficoll-Paque density gradient centrifugation was used to isolate PBMCs from approximately 10 ml of fresh peripheral blood. Trizol reagent was used to extract total RNA, and RNA quality was then checked on an Agilent 2100 Bioanalyzer. With respect to this clonotype: No antigen is known for it. Per-nucleotide qualities are absent, and no much larger clonotype sits a single base away.

CDR1 is given as SNHLY and CDR2 as FYNNEI, both from the germline V gene. CDR3 length: 13 amino acids, cysteine to phenylalanine. The sequence is cut down to CDR3 DNA, 39 bases in frame from base 1. Trimming takes 6 bases from V and 3 bases from J, and the germline ends sit 9 bases apart. The TCR beta CDR3 regions were amplified from RNA transcripts. The TCR CDR3 was subjected to a first round of RT-PCR using the HTBI primer set and the Qiagen OneStep RT-PCR kit. Libraries were constructed in a second round of multiplex PCR, after which size selection and purification were performed. Libraries were sequenced paired-end with 100 bp reads on an Illumina HiSeq2000. Concerning the study's data processing: SOAPnuke was used to process the raw data, throwing out any read that contained adapters or uncalled bases, had a mean Phred below 15, or lacked an exact constant-primer or identifier match. High-quality paired reads were merged using COPE v1.2.5, and each unique nucleotide sequence was defined as a clonotype. MiTCR v1.1 was used to align the clonotypes against IMGT TRBV, TRBD and TRBJ reference segments. The analysis included only V-J combinations with a frequency above 0.0001, which together covered roughly 99% of the repertoires. A TCS score was defined as the ratio of F50 (clonal expansion) to E x V (chaos), with BLOSUM62-based TCRdist applied between CDR3 peptides within each V-J. Welch's t-statistics and random forest reduced some 510 V-J features to under 15, which were used in a naive Bayes classifier (R e1071). In-frame beta chains were kept once TCRdb had trimmed the public reads at Q25 with fastp and called clones with MiXCR. Rows are unified per CDR3 protein, each entry keeping the most common DNA and genes. These V and J calls rely on TCRdb rather than the paper's analysis. Across this sample there are a few hundred thousand distinct CDR3 sequences, with approximately 23% seen only once. Jointly, the top ten make up about 49% of the sample.

What the study reported, not specific to this receptor: Sample size was not statistically predetermined, and investigators were not blinded to group allocation. In validation, progression to ophthalmopathy was predicted by the model with roughly 71% sensitivity and 72% to 85% specificity, a median of about 6.4 months before onset. Most expanded thyroid clonotypes (frequency above 0.001) were also detected in blood, a finding suggesting that blood repertoires may reflect thyroid immune responses. Ophthalmopathy was separated from stable hyperthyroidism by a 13 V-J signature model, with around 90% sensitivity and approximately 81% specificity obtained in cross-validation and 80%/75% obtained in testing.

Material for sequencing was blood. The sequence was obtained from a woman in her sixties or seventies with Graves' ophthalmopathy. The chain is assembled from TRBV2 and TRBJ2-1; the D gene identity is not certain. The sequenced DNA: TGTGCCAGCAGACTGGGCAACTACAATGAGCAGTTCTTC. Translated, it reads CASRLGNYNEQFF.